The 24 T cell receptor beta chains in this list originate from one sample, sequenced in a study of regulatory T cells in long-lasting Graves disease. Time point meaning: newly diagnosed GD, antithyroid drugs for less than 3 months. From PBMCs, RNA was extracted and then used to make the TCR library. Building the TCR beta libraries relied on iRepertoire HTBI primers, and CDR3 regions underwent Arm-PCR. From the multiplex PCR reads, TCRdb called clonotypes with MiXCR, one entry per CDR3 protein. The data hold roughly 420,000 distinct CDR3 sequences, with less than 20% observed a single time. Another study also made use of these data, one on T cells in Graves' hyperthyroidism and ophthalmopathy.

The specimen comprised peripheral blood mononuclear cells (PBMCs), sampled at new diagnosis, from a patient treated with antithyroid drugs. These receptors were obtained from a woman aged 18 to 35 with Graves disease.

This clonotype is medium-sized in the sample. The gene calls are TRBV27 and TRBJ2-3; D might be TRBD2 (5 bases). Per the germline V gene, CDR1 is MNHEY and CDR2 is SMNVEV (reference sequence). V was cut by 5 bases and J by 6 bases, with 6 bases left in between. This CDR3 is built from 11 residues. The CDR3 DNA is TGTGCCAGCAGTGGCGGGGATACGCAGTATTTT. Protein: CASSGGDTQYF.

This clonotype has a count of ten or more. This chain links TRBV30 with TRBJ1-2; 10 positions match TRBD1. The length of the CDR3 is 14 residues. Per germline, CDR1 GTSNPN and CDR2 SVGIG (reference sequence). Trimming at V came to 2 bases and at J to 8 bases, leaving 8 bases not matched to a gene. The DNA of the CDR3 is TGTGCCTGGAGTTTCTCTGGGACAGGGGTAGGCTACACCTTC. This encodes CAWSFSGTGVGYTF.

The CDR3 here is CASSITPNSYNEQFF. Here the CDR3 DNA reads TGTGCCAGCAGCATTACGCCCAACTCCTACAATGAGCAGTTCTTC. This chain links TRBV9 with TRBJ2-1; D uncertain. This CDR3 contains 15 residues. The V end lost 4 bases, the J end lost 0 bases, and 11 bases lay between the germline ends. The V gene's germline CDR1 is SGDLS and CDR2 YYNGEE.

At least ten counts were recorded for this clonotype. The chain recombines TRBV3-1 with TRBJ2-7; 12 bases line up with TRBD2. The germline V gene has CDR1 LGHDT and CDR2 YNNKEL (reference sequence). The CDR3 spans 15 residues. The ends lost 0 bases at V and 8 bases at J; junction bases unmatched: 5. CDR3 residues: CASSQDLAGGRKQYF. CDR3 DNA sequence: TGTGCCAGCAGCCAAGACCTAGCGGGAGGGAGGAAGCAGTACTTC.

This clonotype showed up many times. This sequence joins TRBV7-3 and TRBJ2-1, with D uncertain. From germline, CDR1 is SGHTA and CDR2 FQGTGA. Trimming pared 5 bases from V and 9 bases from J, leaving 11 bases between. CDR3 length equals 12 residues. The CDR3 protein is CASSPPVGEQFF. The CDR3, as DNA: TGTGCCAGCAGCCCCCCGGTGGGTGAGCAGTTCTTC.

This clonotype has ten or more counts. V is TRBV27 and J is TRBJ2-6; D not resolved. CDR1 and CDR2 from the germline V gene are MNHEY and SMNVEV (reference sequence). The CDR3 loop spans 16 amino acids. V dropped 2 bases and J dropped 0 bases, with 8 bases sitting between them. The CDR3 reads CASSLIPGSGANVLTF. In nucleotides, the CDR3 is TGTGCCAGCAGTTTAATCCCAGGCTCTGGGGCCAACGTCCTGACTTTC.

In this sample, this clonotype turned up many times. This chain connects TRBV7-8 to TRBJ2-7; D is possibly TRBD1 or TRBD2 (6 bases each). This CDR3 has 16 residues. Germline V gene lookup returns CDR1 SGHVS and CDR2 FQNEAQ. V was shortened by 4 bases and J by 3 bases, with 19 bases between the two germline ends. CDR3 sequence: CASSYGGGGRDYEQYF. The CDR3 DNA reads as TGTGCCAGCAGCTACGGAGGTGGGGGGCGGGACTACGAGCAGTACTTC.

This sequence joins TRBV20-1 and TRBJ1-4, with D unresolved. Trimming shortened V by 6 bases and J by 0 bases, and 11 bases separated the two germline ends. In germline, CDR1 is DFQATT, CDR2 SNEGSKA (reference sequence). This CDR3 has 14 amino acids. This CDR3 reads CSAGFLATNEKLFF. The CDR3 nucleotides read TGCAGTGCAGGGTTCCTTGCAACTAATGAAAAACTGTTTTTT.

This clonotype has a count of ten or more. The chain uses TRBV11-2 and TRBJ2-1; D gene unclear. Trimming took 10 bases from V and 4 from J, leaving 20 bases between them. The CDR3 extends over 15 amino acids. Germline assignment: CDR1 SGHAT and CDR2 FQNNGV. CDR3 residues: CAIRPVQILYNEQFF. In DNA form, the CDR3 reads TGTGCCATCAGACCCGTACAGATTCTGTACAATGAGCAGTTCTTC.

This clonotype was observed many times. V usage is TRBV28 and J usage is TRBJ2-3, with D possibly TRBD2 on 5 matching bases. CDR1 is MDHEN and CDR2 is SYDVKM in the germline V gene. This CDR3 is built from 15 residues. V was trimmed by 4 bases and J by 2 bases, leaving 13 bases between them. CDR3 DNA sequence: TGTGCCAGCAGTTACCTAGCAGAAGACACAGATACGCAGTATTTT. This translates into CASSYLAEDTDTQYF.

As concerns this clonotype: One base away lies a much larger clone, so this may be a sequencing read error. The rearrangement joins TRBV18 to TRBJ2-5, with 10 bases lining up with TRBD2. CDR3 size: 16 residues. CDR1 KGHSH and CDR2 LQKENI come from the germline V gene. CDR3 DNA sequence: TGTGCCAGCTCACCATCTGCTAGCGGGGGCAGAGAGACCCGGTACTTC. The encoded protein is CASSPSASGGRETRYF. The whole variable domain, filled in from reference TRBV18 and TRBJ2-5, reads NAGVMQNPRHLVRRRGQEARLRCSPMKGHSHVYWYRQLPEEGLKFMVYLQKENIIDESGMPKERFSAEFPKEGPSILRIQQVVRGDSAAYFCASSPSASGGRETRYFGPGTRLLVL.

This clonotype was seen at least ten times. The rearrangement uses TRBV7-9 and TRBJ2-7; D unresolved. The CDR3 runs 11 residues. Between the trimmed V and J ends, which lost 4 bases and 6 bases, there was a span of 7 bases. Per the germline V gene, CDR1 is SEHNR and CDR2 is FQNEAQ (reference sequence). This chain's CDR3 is CASSSLSEQYF. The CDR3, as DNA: TGTGCCAGCAGCTCCCTATCCGAGCAGTACTTC. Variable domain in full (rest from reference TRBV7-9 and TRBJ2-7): DTGVSQNPRHKITKRGQNVTFRCDPISEHNRLYWYRQTLGQGPEFLTYFQNEAQLEKSRLLSDRFSAERPKGSFSTLEIQRTEQGDSAMYLCASSSLSEQYFGPGTRLTVT.

The CDR3, as DNA: TGTGCCAGCAGTTTCGCGGGAGGCGGGTACAATGAGCAGTTCTTC. Its protein product is CASSFAGGGYNEQFF. The chain is built from TRBV28 and TRBJ2-1, with 8 bases lining up with TRBD2. Germline CDR1 and CDR2: MDHEN and SYDVKM. There are 15 residues in the CDR3. V lost 3 bases and J lost 4; bases outside the gene matches: 5.

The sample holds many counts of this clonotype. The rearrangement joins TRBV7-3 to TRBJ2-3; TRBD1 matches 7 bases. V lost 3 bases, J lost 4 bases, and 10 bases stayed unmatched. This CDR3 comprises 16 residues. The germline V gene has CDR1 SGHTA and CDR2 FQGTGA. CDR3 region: CASSLGRGLFPDTQYF. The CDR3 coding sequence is TGTGCCAGCAGCTTGGGCAGGGGGTTATTTCCAGATACGCAGTATTTT.

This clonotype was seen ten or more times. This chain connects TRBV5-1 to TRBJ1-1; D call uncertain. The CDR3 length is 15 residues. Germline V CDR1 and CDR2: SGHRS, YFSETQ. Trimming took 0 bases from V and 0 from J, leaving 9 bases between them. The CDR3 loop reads CASSLEAGVNTEAFF. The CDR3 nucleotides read TGCGCCAGCAGCTTGGAAGCCGGGGTGAACACTGAAGCTTTCTTT. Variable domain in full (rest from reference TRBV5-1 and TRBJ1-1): KAGVTQTPRYLIKTRGQQVTLSCSPISGHRSVSWYQQTPGQGLQFLFEYFSETQRNKGNFPGRFSGRQFSNSRSEMNVSTLELGDSALYLCASSLEAGVNTEAFFGQGTRLTVV.

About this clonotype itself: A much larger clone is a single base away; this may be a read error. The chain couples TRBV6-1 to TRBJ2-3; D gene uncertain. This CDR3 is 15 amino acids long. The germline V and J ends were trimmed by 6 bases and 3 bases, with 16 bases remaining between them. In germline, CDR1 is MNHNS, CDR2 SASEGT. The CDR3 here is CASRSWISRTDTQYF. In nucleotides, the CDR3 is TGTGCCAGCAGATCATGGATTAGTCGAACAGATACGCAGTATTTT.

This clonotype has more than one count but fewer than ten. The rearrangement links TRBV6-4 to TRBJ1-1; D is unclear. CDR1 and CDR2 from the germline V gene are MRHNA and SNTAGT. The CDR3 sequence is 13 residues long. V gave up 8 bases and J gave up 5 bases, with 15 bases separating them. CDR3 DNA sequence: TGTGCCAGCTCGCACCTGGGAATGACTGAAGCTTTCTTT. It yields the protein CASSHLGMTEAFF.

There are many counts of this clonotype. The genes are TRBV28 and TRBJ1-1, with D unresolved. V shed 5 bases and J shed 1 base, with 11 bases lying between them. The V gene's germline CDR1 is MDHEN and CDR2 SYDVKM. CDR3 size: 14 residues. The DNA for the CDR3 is TGTGCCAGCAGTCTACAGATACCGAACACTGAAGCTTTCTTT. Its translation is CASSLQIPNTEAFF.

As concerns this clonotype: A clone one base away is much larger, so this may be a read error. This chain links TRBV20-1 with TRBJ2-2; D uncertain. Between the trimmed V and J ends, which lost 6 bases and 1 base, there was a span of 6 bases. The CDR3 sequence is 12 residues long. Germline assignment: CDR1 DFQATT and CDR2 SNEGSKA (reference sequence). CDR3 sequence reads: CSAPWNTGELFF. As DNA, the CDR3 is TGCAGTGCCCCATGGAACACCGGGGAGCTGTTTTTT.

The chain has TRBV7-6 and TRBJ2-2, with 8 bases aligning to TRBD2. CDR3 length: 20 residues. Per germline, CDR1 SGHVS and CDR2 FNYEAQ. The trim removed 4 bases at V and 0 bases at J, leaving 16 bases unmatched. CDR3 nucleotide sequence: TGTGCCAGCAGCTCTTATCTAACTGGACCGGGACTAGCGAACACCGGGGAGCTGTTTTTT. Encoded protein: CASSSYLTGPGLANTGELFF.

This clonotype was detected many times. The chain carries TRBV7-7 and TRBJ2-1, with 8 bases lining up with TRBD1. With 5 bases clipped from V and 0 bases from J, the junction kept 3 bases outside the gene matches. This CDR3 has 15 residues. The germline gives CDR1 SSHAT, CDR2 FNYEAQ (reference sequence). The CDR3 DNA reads TGTGCCAGCAGCCGGACAGGGAGCTCCTACAATGAGCAGTTCTTC. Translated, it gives CASSRTGSSYNEQFF.

The CDR3, as DNA: TGTGCCAGCAGCGCGGGACTAGCGGGGTACGAGCAGTACTTC. The encoded protein is CASSAGLAGYEQYF. The chain is built from TRBV9 and TRBJ2-7, with 13 bases fitting TRBD2. CDR3 length equals 14 residues. Germline V gene data show CDR1 as SGDLS and CDR2 as YYNGEE. V was clipped by 3 bases and J by 4 bases; unmatched bases: 1.

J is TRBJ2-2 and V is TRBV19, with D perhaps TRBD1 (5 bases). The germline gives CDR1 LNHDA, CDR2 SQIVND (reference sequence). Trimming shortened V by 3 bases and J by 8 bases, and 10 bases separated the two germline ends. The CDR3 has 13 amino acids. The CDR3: CASSMGPVGELFF. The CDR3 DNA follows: TGTGCCAGTAGTATGGGGCCTGTTGGGGAGCTGTTTTTT.

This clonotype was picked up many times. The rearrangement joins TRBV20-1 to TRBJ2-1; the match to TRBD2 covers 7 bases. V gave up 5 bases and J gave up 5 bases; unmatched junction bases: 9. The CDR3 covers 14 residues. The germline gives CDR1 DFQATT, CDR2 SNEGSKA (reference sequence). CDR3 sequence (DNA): TGCAGTGCTGTGAGCGGGGATTACCACAATGAGCAGTTCTTC. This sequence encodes CSAVSGDYHNEQFF.